The clone carrying this T cell receptor (beta chain) was counted ten times or more. What it binds is unknown. The CDR3 consists of 15 residues. CDR1 is SEHNR and CDR2 is FQNEAQ in the germline V gene (reference sequence). Deletions cut 8 bases from V and 9 bases from J, with 23 bases between. This record comes from a study of T cell repertoires in cytomegalovirus infection. Across the whole study: Based on public TCR beta signatures, there were indications of CMV infection and of a matching HLA type.

Study-wide results and limits: The cumulative frequency of public TCR beta families identified carriers of CMV plus the relevant HLA. The response measured ex vivo was dominated by TCR beta clonotypes (HLA-C-restricted and CMV-specific).

TCRdb re-derived calls from the reads in MiXCR, one entry per CDR3 protein. There are more than 140,000 distinct CDR3 sequences in the sample; about 6.3% occur only once, and about 20% lies in the top ten. This clonotype originated in a human donor in good health (CMV status not recorded). Some clones in this sample may be carry-over from other donors' samples. The V call is TRBV7-9, the J call TRBJ2-1; D unresolved. Sample: PBMCs. The CDR3 spells CASGEGTLGSSEQFF. The DNA for the CDR3 is TGTGCCAGCGGCGAAGGTACTTTGGGAAGTAGTGAGCAGTTCTTC.